The 26 T cell receptor beta chains listed next were all sequenced from one sample in a study of cytomegalovirus exposure and HLA in healthy donors. The primer mix had 60 Vbeta and 13 Jbeta primers. Measured with immunoSEQ multiplex PCR; TCRdb has only the in-frame clones, and not every one. The sample has some 110,000 clones, 9% to 10% seen once. Sequenced input: PBMCs. The receptors were sampled from a man aged 25-45 years in good health and CMV-seronegative.

This clone was seen a handful of times. The gene calls are TRBV7-9 and TRBJ1-2, with D possibly TRBD1 on 5 matching bases. Trimming shortened V by 5 bases and J by 1 base, and 17 bases separated the two germline ends. The CDR3 covers 16 residues. The germline V gene has CDR1 SEHNR and CDR2 FQNEAQ (reference sequence). In nucleotides, the CDR3 is TGTGCCAGCAGCCCCGTCCGGGGGAAGCTTAACTATGGCTACACCTTC. Amino acid sequence: CASSPVRGKLNYGYTF.

The rearrangement uses TRBV5-1 and TRBJ2-7, with 7 bases that match TRBD1. The trim removed 4 bases at V and 2 bases at J, leaving 15 bases unmatched. CDR3 length equals 17 residues. The germline V gene encodes CDR1 SGHRS and CDR2 YFSETQ. CDR3 amino acids: CASSVGTDHFLPYEQYF. For the CDR3, the DNA is TGCGCCAGCAGCGTCGGGACAGATCACTTTCTTCCCTACGAGCAGTACTTC.

Concerning this clone: The missing conserved phenylalanine or tryptophan at the end of this CDR3 makes a read error likely. V gene TRBV30 combines with J gene TRBJ1-3; the D gene is possibly TRBD1 (6 bases). In germline, CDR1 is GTSNPN, CDR2 SVGIG (reference sequence). The V gene lost 3 bases and the J gene lost 8 bases, with 17 bases spanning the gap. There are 14 residues in the CDR3. The CDR3 bases are TGTGCCTGGAGGTTACAGGGATCAGCGGACACCATATATGTT. Translated, it gives CAWRLQGSADTIYV.

This clone was observed many times. The chain carries TRBV25-1 and TRBJ2-1, with 10 bases identical to TRBD2. The CDR3 contains 15 residues. Germline V gene lookup returns CDR1 MGHDK and CDR2 SYGVNS. With V trimmed by 8 bases and J by 2 bases, 6 bases remained unmatched. In nucleotides, the CDR3 is TGTGCCAGCGGACCAAGCGGGAGGGCCTACAATGAGCAGTTCTTC. It specifies CASGPSGRAYNEQFF.

This clone has just a few counts. The chain couples TRBV19 to TRBJ2-1; 9 nucleotides line up with TRBD1. Trimming took 4 bases from V and 1 from J; bases not matched to a gene: 5. This CDR3 region has 16 residues. Per the germline V gene, CDR1 is LNHDA and CDR2 is SQIVND (reference sequence). CDR3: CASSRSGTGSYNEQFF. The CDR3 DNA reads TGTGCCAGTAGTAGATCCGGGACAGGGTCCTACAATGAGCAGTTCTTC. Using reference TRBV19 and TRBJ2-1 for the parts outside the CDR3, the full variable domain is DGGITQSPKYLFRKEGQNVTLSCEQNLNHDAMYWYRQDPGQGLRLIYYSQIVNDFQKGDIAEGYSVSREKKESFPLTVTSAQKNPTAFYLCASSRSGTGSYNEQFFGPGTRLTVL.

This clone was seen just once. V usage is TRBV18 and J usage is TRBJ2-7; a possible D gene is TRBD2 (5 bases). Germline V gene data show CDR1 as KGHSH and CDR2 as LQKENI. The CDR3 has 16 amino acids. Trimming pared 0 bases from V and 3 bases from J, leaving 15 bases between. DNA of the CDR3: TGTGCCAGCTCACCACCGCTTCCGGGAAAGGGCTACGAGCAGTACTTC. Protein product: CASSPPLPGKGYEQYF.

The gene calls are TRBV19 and TRBJ1-5; TRBD1 might be the D (5 bases). Germline assignment: CDR1 LNHDA and CDR2 SQIVND (reference sequence). Trimming took off 1 base at V and 7 bases at J, with 14 bases between the two ends. The CDR3 is 15 residues long. CDR3 in amino acids: CASSIGLQGRQPQHF. CDR3 bases: TGTGCCAGTAGTATAGGTTTGCAGGGCAGGCAGCCCCAGCATTTT.

A few counts support this clone. Different DNA sequences within this sample yield the same CDR3. The gene calls are TRBV6-1 and TRBJ2-2; 7 bases align to TRBD2. Trimming cost V 2 bases and J 3 bases; bases outside gene matches: 0. This CDR3 is built from 14 residues. Germline CDR1 is MNHNS and CDR2 is SASEGT. CDR3 DNA: TGTGCCAGCAGTGAACGGGGGGACACCGGGGAGCTGTTTTTT. Its protein is CASSERGDTGELFF.

This clone was seen only a few times. This rearrangement joins TRBV25-1 to TRBJ1-4; 9 bases are a match to TRBD1. This CDR3 region has 14 residues. Trimming took 5 bases from V and 7 from J; bases not matched to a gene: 5. Germline CDR1 MGHDK, CDR2 SYGVNS. The CDR3 loop is CASSTGTGTEKLFF. In nucleotides, the CDR3 is TGTGCCAGCAGTACAGGGACAGGGACTGAAAAACTGTTTTTT.

This clone came up a few times. Other DNA sequences in the sample encode the same CDR3. The chain employs TRBV11-1 and TRBJ1-1, with a weak D call TRBD1 (5 bases). From germline, CDR1 is SGHAT and CDR2 FQDESV (reference sequence). CDR3 length: 14 residues. The germline V and J ends were trimmed by 0 bases and 5 bases, with 10 bases remaining between them. Here the CDR3 reads CASSLAGARTEAFF. The CDR3 nucleotides read TGTGCCAGCAGCTTAGCAGGGGCGAGGACTGAAGCTTTCTTT.

In this sample, this clone turned up a few times. The chain uses TRBV12-5 and TRBJ2-3; D is perhaps TRBD2 (6 bases). This CDR3 comprises 13 residues. Germline V gene data show CDR1 as LGHNT and CDR2 as FRNRAP. Trimming removed 6 bases from V and 2 bases from J, with 9 bases in between. Here the CDR3 DNA reads TGTGCTAGTGGGCTAGCGAACACAGATACGCAGTATTTT. As protein: CASGLANTDTQYF.

The chain couples TRBV18 to TRBJ1-4; no reliable D call. The germline V gene encodes CDR1 KGHSH and CDR2 LQKENI. The CDR3 covers 14 residues. V was pared by 3 bases and J by 6 bases, with 11 bases between. DNA of the CDR3: TGTGCCAGCTCACCCCTTTCGGGTCATGAAAAACTGTTTTTT. Translation gives CASSPLSGHEKLFF.

The CDR3 spells CASSIARARGRRETQYF. The CDR3 nucleotides read TGTGCCAGTAGTATAGCCCGGGCCAGGGGGCGCAGGGAGACCCAGTACTTC. V gene TRBV19 combines with J gene TRBJ2-5, with 8 bases that match TRBD1. The CDR3 is 17 residues long. V gave up 1 base and J gave up 5 bases; unmatched junction bases: 12. CDR1 is LNHDA and CDR2 is SQIVND in the germline V gene (reference sequence).

The CDR3 loop reads CASSTTNQETQYF. The CDR3 DNA is TGTGCCAGCAGCACGACAAACCAAGAGACCCAGTACTTC. This chain links TRBV11-3 with TRBJ2-5, with D uncertain. The CDR3 consists of 13 residues. Germline V gene sequence: CDR1 SGHNT, CDR2 YENEEA. V shed 5 bases and J shed 0 bases, with 7 bases lying between them. Filled out from reference TRBV11-3 and TRBJ2-5, the complete variable domain reads EAGVVQSPRYKIIEKKQPVAFWCNPISGHNTLYWYLQNLGQGPELLIRYENEEAVDDSQLPKDRFSAERLKGVDSTLKIQPAELGDSAVYLCASSTTNQETQYFGPGTRLLVL.

This clone showed up just a few times. The rearrangement joins TRBV19 to TRBJ1-5; 7 bases match TRBD1. The V gene end was trimmed by 7 bases and the J gene end by 0 bases; junction bases not matched to a gene: 12. Germline loops: CDR1 LNHDA, CDR2 SQIVND (reference sequence). The CDR3 contains 17 residues. CDR3 DNA sequence: TGTGCCAGTACGGGCAGGGGGGTACTTTATAGCAATCAGCCCCAGCATTTT. Translated, it gives CASTGRGVLYSNQPQHF. Drawing the rest from reference TRBV19 and TRBJ1-5, the complete variable domain is DGGITQSPKYLFRKEGQNVTLSCEQNLNHDAMYWYRQDPGQGLRLIYYSQIVNDFQKGDIAEGYSVSREKKESFPLTVTSAQKNPTAFYLCASTGRGVLYSNQPQHFGDGTRLSIL.

The chain carries TRBV10-3 and TRBJ2-7; 9 nucleotides line up with TRBD1. This CDR3 is 14 amino acids long. Germline V CDR1 and CDR2: ENHRY, SYGVKD. The V gene end was trimmed by 6 bases and the J gene end by 5 bases; junction bases not matched to a gene: 8. The CDR3 DNA follows: TGTGCCATCAGGCACCGGGACAGGGCACACGAGCAGTACTTC. Residues: CAIRHRDRAHEQYF.

The gene calls are TRBV5-1 and TRBJ2-5; TRBD2 matches 8 bases. Germline V gene sequence: CDR1 SGHRS, CDR2 YFSETQ. V was pared by 0 bases and J by 3 bases, with 4 bases of the junction left unmatched. The CDR3 is made up of 15 amino acids. The chain's CDR3 is CASSLEGSGEETQYF. CDR3 bases: TGCGCCAGCAGCTTGGAAGGTAGCGGGGAAGAGACCCAGTACTTC. Based on the CDR3 plus reference TRBV5-1 and TRBJ2-5, the full variable domain is KAGVTQTPRYLIKTRGQQVTLSCSPISGHRSVSWYQQTPGQGLQFLFEYFSETQRNKGNFPGRFSGRQFSNSRSEMNVSTLELGDSALYLCASSLEGSGEETQYFGPGTRLLVL.

This clone has more than one count but fewer than ten. The J gene is TRBJ2-1, the V gene TRBV15, with a possible D match to TRBD2 (6 bases). V lost 2 bases and J 0 bases, leaving 11 bases between the germline ends. In germline, CDR1 is LNHNV, CDR2 YYDKDF (reference sequence). This CDR3 has 16 amino acids. The CDR3 DNA reads as TGTGCCACCAGCAGATCTGGGGGGTACTCCTACAATGAGCAGTTCTTC. Amino acid sequence: CATSRSGGYSYNEQFF.

This clone was recorded a few times. This chain joins TRBV5-6 and TRBJ2-7, with 7 bases aligning to TRBD1. Trimming cost V 3 bases and J 2 bases; bases outside gene matches: 2. CDR1 and CDR2 from the germline V gene are SGHDT and YYEEEE. This CDR3 is built from 13 residues. The CDR3 DNA sequence: TGTGCCAGCAGCTCCGGGACAGCCTACGAGCAGTACTTC. Translating gives CASSSGTAYEQYF.

V gene TRBV28 combines with J gene TRBJ1-5; maybe TRBD1 (6 bases). The CDR3 extends over 14 amino acids. Germline lookup yields CDR1 MDHEN and CDR2 SYDVKM. Between the trimmed V and J ends, which lost 7 bases and 9 bases, there was a span of 19 bases. The CDR3 nucleotides read TGTGCCAGCATAATAGGGGGAGGGGGAACGCCCCAGCATTTT. Its translation is CASIIGGGGTPQHF. Full variable domain (remainder filled in from reference TRBV28 and TRBJ1-5): DVKVTQSSRYLVKRTGEKVFLECVQDMDHENMFWYRQDPGLGLRLIYFSYDVKMKEKGDIPEGYSVSREKKERFSLILESASTNQTSMYLCASIIGGGGTPQHFGDGTRLSIL.

Only a few counts were recorded for this clone. The chain couples TRBV7-2 to TRBJ2-3, with a weak D call TRBD1 (6 bases). The CDR3 loop spans 15 amino acids. V shed 4 bases and J shed 0 bases, with 11 bases lying between them. Germline-derived CDR1 and CDR2 are SGHTA and FQGNSA. The CDR3 is CASSSRGDSTDTQYF. The CDR3 nucleotides read TGTGCCAGCAGCTCCAGGGGCGACAGCACAGATACGCAGTATTTT.

This clone was observed a few times. The V and J genes are TRBV5-4 and TRBJ1-1; 7 nucleotides agree with TRBD1. The trim removed 4 bases at V and 2 bases at J, leaving 5 bases unmatched. Looked up from germline, CDR1 is SGHNT and CDR2 is YYREEE (reference sequence). CDR3 length equals 14 residues. CDR3 in amino acids: CASSVRGANTEAFF. The CDR3 region has the DNA TGTGCCAGCAGCGTCAGGGGGGCCAACACTGAAGCTTTCTTT.

This clone was observed a few times. The chain carries TRBV15 and TRBJ2-5, with D perhaps TRBD1 (5 bases). V lost 1 base to trimming and J lost 7 bases, with 7 bases between them. The CDR3 sequence is 12 residues long. The germline V gene has CDR1 LNHNV and CDR2 YYDKDF (reference sequence). CDR3 coding DNA: TGTGCCACCAGCAGAGGAAGGGGGACCCAGTACTTC. Residues: CATSRGRGTQYF.

The chain uses TRBV5-5 and TRBJ1-4; D not certain. V lost 0 bases, J lost 0 bases, and 9 bases lay in between. The CDR3 covers 16 residues. Per germline, CDR1 SGHKS and CDR2 YYEKEE (reference sequence). CDR3 loop: CASSLAGRSTNEKLFF. The CDR3 DNA reads as TGTGCCAGCAGCTTGGCTGGCAGATCAACTAATGAAAAACTGTTTTTT. Full variable domain (missing parts from reference TRBV5-5 and TRBJ1-4): DAGVTQSPTHLIKTRGQQVTLRCSPISGHKSVSWYQQVLGQGPQFIFQYYEKEERGRGNFPDRFSARQFPNYSSELNVNALLLGDSALYLCASSLAGRSTNEKLFFGSGTQLSVL.

This clone was seen a handful of times. V usage is TRBV5-6 and J usage is TRBJ2-2; D uncertain. The CDR3 has 13 residues. Trimming shortened V by 4 bases and J by 6 bases, and 10 bases separated the two germline ends. Germline V lookup: CDR1 SGHDT, CDR2 YYEEEE. DNA for the CDR3: TGTGCCAGCAGCCGACCCCGGGCCGGGGAGCTGTTTTTT. As protein: CASSRPRAGELFF.

The chain joins TRBV28 to TRBJ1-2; 7 bases agree with TRBD1. The junction had 3 bases not matched to a gene; V was cut back by 8 bases and J by 3 bases. This CDR3 is 12 amino acids long. Germline CDR1 MDHEN, CDR2 SYDVKM. CDR3 nucleotide sequence: TGTGCCAGCGTAAGGGGGCACTATGGCTACACCTTC. Its translation is CASVRGHYGYTF.